The 21 T cell receptor beta chains below come from one sample, sequenced in a study of cytomegalovirus exposure and HLA in healthy donors. Only in-frame clones appear in the TCRdb table, and some are missing; sequencing was by immunoSEQ multiplex PCR. This sample has 50,000 to 65,000 clones, with 80% to 90% found just once. Sequencing input: PBMCs. These receptor sequences come from a woman aged 18 to 35 in good health and CMV-seronegative.

The rearrangement joins TRBV19 to TRBJ2-7; TRBD1 agrees at 9 bases. J lost 2 bases, V lost 3 bases, and 2 bases had no gene match. The germline CDR1 and CDR2 sequences are LNHDA and SQIVND (reference sequence). The CDR3 extends over 14 amino acids. Here the CDR3 DNA reads TGTGCCAGTAGTATGGGACAGGGTCCCTACGAGCAGTACTTC. Translating gives CASSMGQGPYEQYF.

The chain has TRBV28 and TRBJ1-5, with TRBD1 as a possible D gene (6 bases). Trimming pared 3 bases from V and 7 bases from J, leaving 13 bases between. The CDR3 has 14 residues. Germline V lookup: CDR1 MDHEN, CDR2 SYDVKM. CDR3 sequence reads: CASSLEGGGQPQHF. Written as DNA, the CDR3 is TGTGCCAGCAGTTTGGAGGGGGGGGGCCAGCCCCAGCATTTT.

The rearrangement joins TRBV5-4 to TRBJ1-6, with 7 bases matching TRBD1. The CDR3 has 16 amino acids. CDR1 SGHNT and CDR2 YYREEE come from the germline V gene (reference sequence). Trimming took 4 bases from V and 7 from J; bases not matched to a gene: 11. CDR3 region: CASSLQTGLGNSPLHF. Written as DNA, the CDR3 is TGTGCCAGCAGCCTCCAGACAGGGTTAGGGAATTCACCCCTCCACTTT.

The rearrangement joins TRBV27 to TRBJ1-5, with 10 nucleotides matching TRBD1. The V and J ends lost 0 bases and 10 bases, in that order; junction bases with no gene match: 6. Germline CDR1 MNHEY, CDR2 SMNVEV (reference sequence). The CDR3 loop spans 15 amino acids. CDR3 DNA sequence: TGTGCCAGCAGTTTATCGGGACAGGGGCCCCGTCCCCAGCATTTT. Amino acids: CASSLSGQGPRPQHF.

The V and J genes are TRBV10-3 and TRBJ2-2, with 7 positions matching TRBD2. V shed 4 bases, J shed 7 bases, and the junction held 9 bases outside the gene matches. The CDR3 length is 15 residues. CDR1 is ENHRY, CDR2 SYGVKD, per germline. The CDR3: CAISGTSPPGGELFF. The CDR3 coding sequence is TGTGCCATCAGTGGGACTAGTCCGCCGGGCGGGGAGCTGTTTTTT.

Remarks on this clone: The sample has other DNA sequences that encode this CDR3 too. The chain uses TRBV7-3 and TRBJ2-3; D may be TRBD2 (5 bases). This CDR3 contains 15 residues. Trimming cost V 2 bases and J 0 bases, with 9 bases left between them. The germline CDR1 and CDR2 sequences are SGHTA and FQGTGA. CDR3: CASSLASRSTDTQYF. For the CDR3, the DNA is TGTGCCAGCAGCTTAGCTAGCCGCAGCACAGATACGCAGTATTTT.

J is TRBJ2-2 and V is TRBV29-1; a weak D match, TRBD2 (6 bases). The CDR3 runs 12 residues. V lost 4 bases and J lost 6, with 9 bases in between. Germline lookup yields CDR1 SQVTM and CDR2 ANQGSEA. CDR3: CSVAGEAGELFF. Here the CDR3 DNA reads TGCAGCGTTGCGGGGGAAGCCGGGGAGCTGTTTTTT.

V gene TRBV5-1 combines with J gene TRBJ1-6; possibly TRBD1 for D (6 bases). This CDR3 contains 14 residues. Per the germline V gene, CDR1 is SGHRS and CDR2 is YFSETQ. V was trimmed by 0 bases and J by 7 bases, leaving 8 bases between them. The CDR3 coding sequence is TGCGCCAGCAGCTTGGAGGGGGGGAATTCACCCCTCCACTTT. This gives the protein CASSLEGGNSPLHF.

V is TRBV9 and J is TRBJ1-3, with no clear D. Germline CDR1 reads SGDLS; CDR2 reads YYNGEE. This CDR3 is built from 14 residues. Trimming removed 0 bases from V and 2 bases from J, with 6 bases in between. This chain's CDR3 is CASSVGQTGNTIYF. CDR3 DNA: TGTGCCAGCAGCGTAGGCCAGACTGGAAACACCATATATTTT.

The gene calls are TRBV12-5 and TRBJ1-2, with 7 positions matching TRBD1. The CDR3 extends over 16 amino acids. Germline trimming cut 1 base from V and 2 bases from J; bases unmatched to any gene: 7. Germline V gives CDR1 LGHNT, CDR2 FRNRAP. CDR3 DNA sequence: TGTGCTAGTGGTTTGGCCGGGGACAGCCTCAACTATGGCTACACCTTC. Translating it yields CASGLAGDSLNYGYTF.

Of note for this clone: Germline is not matched at one junction end, which may reflect a read error. This chain joins TRBV11-2 and TRBJ1-2, with TRBD1 matching 9 bases. Germline V gene data show CDR1 as SGHAT and CDR2 as FQNNGV. The CDR3 runs 13 residues. Here the CDR3 DNA reads TGTGCCAGCAGCCCGACCGGGACAGGGCCCCTCCTATTC. Amino acids: CASSPTGTGPLLF.

The rearrangement joins TRBV29-1 to TRBJ2-3; 7 bases map to TRBD1. The CDR3 has 14 amino acids. Germline V gene sequence: CDR1 SQVTM, CDR2 ANQGSEA. The J segment lost 1 base and the V segment lost 7 bases, leaving 8 bases of the junction unmatched. CDR3 amino acids: CSAEQGMGTDTQYF. CDR3 bases: TGCAGCGCAGAACAGGGGATGGGCACAGATACGCAGTATTTT.

The gene calls are TRBV30 and TRBJ1-2, with D perhaps matching TRBD1 (5 bases). Trimming stripped 7 bases from V and 4 bases from J, with 16 bases between. CDR3 length: 13 amino acids. Germline assignment: CDR1 GTSNPN and CDR2 SVGIG (reference sequence). The CDR3 reads CASRGRDGYGYTF. CDR3 DNA: TGTGCCTCGAGGGGCAGGGATGGCTATGGCTACACCTTC.

The V call is TRBV19, the J call TRBJ2-7; D possibly corresponds to TRBD2 (5 bases). The germline V gene encodes CDR1 LNHDA and CDR2 SQIVND (reference sequence). V shed 6 bases and J shed 1 base, with 13 bases lying between them. The CDR3 extends over 14 amino acids. CDR3 DNA: TGTGCCAGTAGCCGGACTTGGCAGTCCTACGAGCAGTACTTC. This translates into CASSRTWQSYEQYF.

The rearrangement joins TRBV18 to TRBJ2-6, with unresolved D. Per the germline V gene, CDR1 is KGHSH and CDR2 is LQKENI. Trimming removed 3 bases at V and 0 bases at J, with 15 bases between. The CDR3 loop spans 18 amino acids. CDR3 sequence: CASSPLRSGSSGANVLTF. In nucleotides, the CDR3 is TGTGCCAGCTCACCCTTAAGAAGTGGTAGCTCTGGGGCCAACGTCCTGACTTTC.

The gene calls are TRBV13 and TRBJ1-2, with 10 bases matching TRBD1. V was pared by 1 base and J by 3 bases, with 5 bases of the junction left unmatched. Germline assignment: CDR1 PRHDT and CDR2 FYEKMQ (reference sequence). The CDR3 spans 16 residues. The CDR3 reads CASSLVGTGADYGYTF. The DNA of the CDR3 is TGTGCCAGCAGCTTAGTTGGGACAGGGGCTGACTATGGCTACACCTTC.

The chain has TRBV18 and TRBJ2-2, with 9 positions matching TRBD1. Germline assignment: CDR1 KGHSH and CDR2 LQKENI. The CDR3 covers 17 residues. Germline trimming cut 3 bases from V and 1 base from J; bases unmatched to any gene: 6. The CDR3 protein is CASSPQGGQGNTGELFF. CDR3 nucleotides: TGTGCCAGCTCACCGCAAGGGGGACAGGGGAACACCGGGGAGCTGTTTTTT.

The chain uses TRBV4-2 and TRBJ2-3, with 9 bases fitting TRBD2. This CDR3 has 17 residues. The J segment lost 4 bases and the V segment lost 0 bases, leaving 8 bases of the junction unmatched. The germline V gene has CDR1 LGHNA and CDR2 YNFKEQ. The CDR3 loop reads CASSQDQGLAHPDTQYF. The CDR3 bases are TGTGCCAGCAGCCAAGATCAGGGACTAGCCCATCCAGATACGCAGTATTTT.

The chain joins TRBV11-2 to TRBJ2-4; 13 nucleotides align to TRBD2. Germline V CDR1 and CDR2: SGHAT, FQNNGV. The trim removed 5 bases at V and 1 base at J, leaving 11 bases unmatched. The CDR3 extends over 19 amino acids. This CDR3 reads CASSLITSGRARAKNIQYF. CDR3 sequence (DNA): TGTGCCAGCAGCCTGATAACTAGCGGGAGGGCCCGGGCCAAAAACATTCAGTACTTC.

This chain connects TRBV4-3 to TRBJ2-5, with TRBD2 identical over 10 bases. With 0 bases clipped from V and 5 bases from J, the junction kept 6 bases outside the gene matches. This CDR3 has 16 amino acids. CDR1 is LGHNA, CDR2 YSLEER, per germline. CDR3 nucleotide sequence: TGCGCCAGCAGCCAAGAGAGCGGGAGGGCCTGGGAGACCCAGTACTTC. It specifies CASSQESGRAWETQYF.

The chain combines TRBV29-1 with TRBJ1-2, with D possibly being TRBD1 (5 bases). The V gene lost 0 bases and the J gene lost 4 bases, with 9 bases spanning the gap. Germline CDR1 reads SQVTM; CDR2 reads ANQGSEA. The CDR3 spans 13 residues. The CDR3 region has the DNA TGCAGCGTTGAAGAGGCGGACACCTATGGCTACACCTTC. Amino acids: CSVEEADTYGYTF.